This is a list of T cell receptor beta chains from one sample in a study of blood T cell repertoires in COVID-19. Here immunoSEQ multiplex PCR was the method, and the copy in TCRdb shows in-frame clones only, minus some. Of roughly 140,000 clones in the sample, approximately 80% were seen once. The sequencing sample was made of peripheral blood. The source is a woman between 50 and 59 years old in a cohort sampled during active or convalescent COVID-19. The conserved cysteine and the conserved F or W are not part of the CDR3 here. The order of the fields is V gene, CDR3 protein.

v_call: TRBV2; cdr3_aa: ASSFRDRNTEAF
v_call: TRBV6-2/TRBV6-3; cdr3_aa: ASSPSVAAKNGELF
v_call: TRBV3-1/TRBV3-2; cdr3_aa: ASSPRWGTGGTQETQY
v_call: TRBV6-5; cdr3_aa: ASSYSFRGYEQY
v_call: TRBV2; cdr3_aa: ASSLQGALNSPLH
v_call: TRBV19; cdr3_aa: ASSIGDYGYT
v_call: TRBV11-3; cdr3_aa: ASSFEGRGGKDTQY
v_call: TRBV6-1; cdr3_aa: ASSDARVYTNEKLF
v_call: TRBV12-3/TRBV12-4; cdr3_aa: ASRLQGGYGYT
v_call: TRBV30; cdr3_aa: ASSGGPYGYT
v_call: TRBV6-6; cdr3_aa: ASRDRGPTDTQY
v_call: TRBV4-2; cdr3_aa: ASSQTTGTRDLNEQF
v_call: TRBV6-5; cdr3_aa: ASIRTGGHHGYT
v_call: TRBV7-6; cdr3_aa: ASSLSSGTPYEQY
v_call: TRBV3-1/TRBV3-2; cdr3_aa: ASSHGRSNEKLF
v_call: TRBV29-1; cdr3_aa: SAAGGKTYNEQF
v_call: TRBV19; cdr3_aa: ASRPGQETDTQY
v_call: TRBV6-2/TRBV6-3; cdr3_aa: ASSGEWGQNSYEQY
v_call: TRBV29-1; cdr3_aa: SVEGGRELGDTEAF
v_call: TRBV7-9; cdr3_aa: ASSLIVYEQY
v_call: TRBV4-1; cdr3_aa: ASSQDTPPIGETQY
v_call: TRBV6-2/TRBV6-3; cdr3_aa: ASSYSVAGGLSHQETQY